This TCR beta chain was identified during a study of T cells in localized non-small cell lung cancer. Study outcomes and limitations: Median around 62 top-100 tumor clones were shared with paired adjacent lung.

Generated by immunoSEQ multiplex PCR, the TCRdb table keeps only in-frame clones and is missing some. The table records 25,000 to 35,000 clones, 90% of them present only once. In its sample, this clone was seen once. The antigen is unknown. Within the sample, other DNA sequences also encode this same CDR3. Germline CDR1 is MDHEN and CDR2 is SYDVKM. This CDR3 spans 11 amino acids. With 8 bases removed from V and 1 base from J, the gap between germline ends came to 5 bases. J is TRBJ1-2 and V is TRBV28; D gene unclear. The sequences come from peripheral blood, collected before any cancer treatment. This TCR was recovered from a woman aged 40-75 years with stage I lung adenocarcinoma. CDR3 in DNA: TGTGCCAGCGCAATTAACTATGGCTACACCTTC. This encodes CASAINYGYTF.